These 2 T cell receptor beta chains were all obtained from the same sample, sequenced in a study of early T cells in non-severe SARS-CoV-2 infection. MiXCR was run by TCRdb on the 5' RACE reads, yielding one entry per CDR3 protein. There are about 64,000 distinct CDR3 sequences in the sample; less than 5% occur only once, and approximately 4.9% lies in the top ten. The sequenced material came from whole blood. These receptors originate from an adult who was a healthcare worker with PCR-confirmed SARS-CoV-2 infection or an uninfected control (not recorded which).

This clonotype was counted many times. In DNA form, the CDR3 reads TGCAGCGTCCATTTGGACAGGGATACGCAGTATTTT. It is translated as CSVHLDRDTQYF. The chain links TRBV29-1 to TRBJ2-3, with TRBD1 identical over 7 bases. The germline gives CDR1 SQVTM, CDR2 ANQGSEA. This CDR3 contains 12 residues. V was pared by 6 bases and J by 6 bases, with 6 bases of the junction left unmatched.

The chain employs TRBV20-1 and TRBJ1-2; 7 bases match TRBD1. J was trimmed by 6 bases and V by 5 bases; bases with no gene match: 12. The CDR3 covers 14 residues. Germline V gene lookup returns CDR1 DFQATT and CDR2 SNEGSKA (reference sequence). CDR3: CSAVRGTALDGYTF. The CDR3 DNA is TGCAGTGCTGTCAGAGGGACAGCCTTGGATGGCTACACCTTC.